Below are 10 T cell receptor beta chains sequenced from a single sample in a study of beta chain features in type 1 diabetes. Sequencing targeted expressed TCRB transcripts, as all isolated RNA had been reverse transcribed. TCRdb keeps only in-frame clones here, not all; method: immunoSEQ multiplex PCR. This sample yields roughly 170,000 clones, of which about 13% are seen a single time; 0.6% to 0.8% belongs to the top ten. Material: central memory CD4+ T cells from blood. These receptors originate from a woman aged 18-29 years in good health.

This clone has just a few counts. The chain uses TRBV5-1 and TRBJ2-1, with 13 bases lining up with TRBD2. Germline-derived CDR1 and CDR2 are SGHRS and YFSETQ. The CDR3 runs to 16 residues. V lost 5 bases and J lost 0; bases outside the gene matches: 2. The CDR3 DNA sequence: TGCGCCAGCAGAACTAGCGGGGGGGGCTCCTACAATGAGCAGTTCTTC. The encoded protein is CASRTSGGGSYNEQFF.

CDR3 sequence: CASSLAGTVGEQYF. The CDR3 coding sequence is TGTGCCAGCAGCTTAGCCGGGACAGTCGGCGAGCAGTACTTC. The chain combines TRBV7-2 with TRBJ2-7; 7 bases agree with TRBD1. The trim removed 0 bases at V and 6 bases at J, leaving 5 bases unmatched. CDR1 and CDR2 from the germline V gene are SGHTA and FQGNSA. This CDR3 region has 14 residues.

This clone was detected a few times. V usage is TRBV7-6 and J usage is TRBJ2-4; TRBD1 matches 8 bases. Germline values: CDR1 SGHVS, CDR2 FNYEAQ. The CDR3 contains 18 residues. J lost 1 base, V lost 4 bases, and 12 bases had no gene match. CDR3: CASSSAASQGAAKNIQYF. DNA of the CDR3: TGTGCCAGCAGCTCCGCTGCGTCGCAGGGGGCGGCCAAAAACATTCAGTACTTC.

The V call is TRBV25-1, the J call TRBJ2-3; 8 bases align to TRBD2. Trimming cost V 2 bases and J 9 bases; bases outside gene matches: 10. The CDR3 totals 15 residues. Germline lookup yields CDR1 MGHDK and CDR2 SYGVNS. CDR3: CASSESGGLGGTQYF. In DNA, the CDR3 is TGTGCCAGCAGTGAAAGCGGGGGTCTTGGGGGAACGCAGTATTTT.

Only a few counts were recorded for this clone. The chain carries TRBV18 and TRBJ2-1; D is unresolved. From germline, CDR1 is KGHSH and CDR2 LQKENI. This CDR3 is 11 amino acids long. Trimming left V 3 bases short and J 9 bases short, with 6 bases between. CDR3 sequence (DNA): TGTGCCAGCTCACCGCCGGGTGAGCAGTTCTTC. This gives the protein CASSPPGEQFF.

This clone was detected only a few times. This chain uses TRBV28 with TRBJ2-7; 8 nucleotides line up with TRBD1. The V gene's germline CDR1 is MDHEN and CDR2 SYDVKM. The CDR3 contains 15 residues. V lost 7 bases and J lost 3; bases outside the gene matches: 11. The DNA of the CDR3 is TGTGCCAGCACCGCACAGGGGGTACGGTACTACGAGCAGTACTTC. It yields the protein CASTAQGVRYYEQYF.

This clone was seen a few times. This sequence joins TRBV5-4 and TRBJ2-1, with 7 nucleotides matching TRBD1. The CDR3 covers 14 residues. Germline V CDR1 and CDR2: SGHNT, YYREEE (reference sequence). The V segment lost 4 bases and the J segment 10 bases; nucleotides outside the gene matches: 11. The CDR3 nucleotides read TGTGCCAGCAGCGTAGACAGGGCCCTGGGAGAGCAGTTCTTC. Encoded protein: CASSVDRALGEQFF. The whole variable domain, remainder taken from reference TRBV5-4 and TRBJ2-1, is ETGVTQSPTHLIKTRGQQVTLRCSSQSGHNTVSWYQQALGQGPQFIFQYYREEENGRGNFPPRFSGLQFPNYSSELNVNALELDDSALYLCASSVDRALGEQFFGPGTRLTVL.

This clone showed up just a few times. The CDR3 here is CAWSFRAKSYGYTF. The CDR3 region has the DNA TGTGCCTGGAGTTTCCGAGCCAAATCCTATGGCTACACCTTC. This sequence joins TRBV30 and TRBJ1-2, with D unclear. There are 14 residues in the CDR3. The V gene lost 2 bases and the J gene lost 4 bases, with 14 bases spanning the gap. Looked up from germline, CDR1 is GTSNPN and CDR2 is SVGIG (reference sequence).

This clone has just a few counts. V and J are TRBV10-3 and TRBJ2-1; 12 bases are a match to TRBD2. From germline, CDR1 is ENHRY and CDR2 SYGVKD. The CDR3 spans 16 residues. V shed 4 bases, J shed 6 bases, and the junction held 7 bases outside the gene matches. For the CDR3, the DNA is TGTGCCATCAGTGCCTCTAGCGGGAGGGTTTCCAATGAGCAGTTCTTC. Translating it yields CAISASSGRVSNEQFF.

This chain uses TRBV28 with TRBJ1-2; unclear D gene. In germline, CDR1 is MDHEN, CDR2 SYDVKM. The V gene lost 8 bases and the J gene lost 0 bases, with 13 bases spanning the gap. The CDR3 runs 14 residues. The CDR3, as DNA: TGTGCCAGCGAGGGTTTTACTACTAACTATGGCTACACCTTC. Protein: CASEGFTTNYGYTF.